Sequencing of this T cell receptor (beta chain) was carried out in a study of molecular identifiers for immune sequencing clone quantification. Generation of bulk TCR libraries relied on previously described methods and listed TCR primers. Each CDR3 protein is one row after TCRdb ran MiXCR on the PCR reads. This table has nearly 650,000 distinct CDR3 sequences, 25% appearing once. CDR3 length: 14 residues. The germline V gene encodes CDR1 MGHRA and CDR2 YSYEKL. V lost 1 base and J 7 bases, leaving 10 bases between the germline ends. The sequence was obtained from a human donor in good health. Some libraries in this study had Jurkat cell RNA spiked in. V and J are TRBV4-1 and TRBJ2-2; D is unresolved. Sequences were obtained from naive CD8+ T cells from blood, with Jurkat cell RNA spiked in. Subset meaning: FACS-sorted CD8+CD4-CCR7+CD45RA+ naive T cells. The CDR3 nucleotides are TGCGCCAGCAGCCAAGTACAATCTGACGGGGAGCTGTTTTTT. It yields the protein CASSQVQSDGELFF.